Sequencing of this TCR beta chain was carried out in a study of technical replicates of blood from several donors. Losses at the gene ends were 5 bases for V and 0 bases for J; bases not matched to a gene: 1. Germline values: CDR1 SEHNR, CDR2 FQNEAQ (reference sequence). This CDR3 has 14 residues. TCRdb's table, derived via immunoSEQ multiplex PCR, lists solely in-frame clones and lacks some. Seen here are tens of thousands of clones, around 94% observed once, and the top ten hold approximately 0.4%. The clonotype comes from a human donor in good health. Specimen: T cells isolated from PBMCs. The rearrangement links TRBV7-9 to TRBJ1-3; TRBD1 matches 7 bases. Here the CDR3 reads CASSRDSSGNTIYF. CDR3 coding DNA: TGTGCCAGCAGCCGGGACAGCTCTGGAAACACCATATATTTT.